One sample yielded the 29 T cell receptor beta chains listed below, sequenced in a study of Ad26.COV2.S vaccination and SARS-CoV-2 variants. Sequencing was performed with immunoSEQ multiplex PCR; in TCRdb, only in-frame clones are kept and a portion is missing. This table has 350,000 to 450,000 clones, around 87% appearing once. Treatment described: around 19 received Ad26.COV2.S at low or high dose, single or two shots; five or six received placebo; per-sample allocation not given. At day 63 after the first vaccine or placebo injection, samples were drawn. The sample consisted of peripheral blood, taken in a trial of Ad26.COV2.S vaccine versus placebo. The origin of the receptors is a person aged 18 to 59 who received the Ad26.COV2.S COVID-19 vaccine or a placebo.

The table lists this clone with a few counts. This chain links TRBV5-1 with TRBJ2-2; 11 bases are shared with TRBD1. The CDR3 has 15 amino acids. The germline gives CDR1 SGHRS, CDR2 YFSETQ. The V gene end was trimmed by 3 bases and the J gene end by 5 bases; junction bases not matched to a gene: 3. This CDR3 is CASSSDRGPTGELFF. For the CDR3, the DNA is TGCGCCAGCAGCTCGGACAGGGGGCCAACCGGGGAGCTGTTTTTT.

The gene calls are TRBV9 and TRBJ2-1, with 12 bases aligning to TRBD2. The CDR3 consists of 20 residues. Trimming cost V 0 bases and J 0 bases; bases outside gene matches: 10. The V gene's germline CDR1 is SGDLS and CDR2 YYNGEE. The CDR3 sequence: CASSVVPSGGAGISYNEQFF. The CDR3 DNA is TGTGCCAGCAGCGTAGTTCCTAGCGGGGGGGCCGGTATCTCCTACAATGAGCAGTTCTTC. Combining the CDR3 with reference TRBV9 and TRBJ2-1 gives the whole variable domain DSGVTQTPKHLITATGQRVTLRCSPRSGDLSVYWYQQSLDQGLQFLIQYYNGEERAKGNILERFSAQQFPDLHSELNLSSLELGDSALYFCASSVVPSGGAGISYNEQFFGPGTRLTVL.

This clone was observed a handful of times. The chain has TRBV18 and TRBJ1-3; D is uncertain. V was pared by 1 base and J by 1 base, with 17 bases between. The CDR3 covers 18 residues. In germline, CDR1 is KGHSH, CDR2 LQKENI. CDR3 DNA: TGTGCCAGCTCACCACTTTTCGACATCTCCGGTTCTGGAAACACCATATATTTT. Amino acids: CASSPLFDISGSGNTIYF.

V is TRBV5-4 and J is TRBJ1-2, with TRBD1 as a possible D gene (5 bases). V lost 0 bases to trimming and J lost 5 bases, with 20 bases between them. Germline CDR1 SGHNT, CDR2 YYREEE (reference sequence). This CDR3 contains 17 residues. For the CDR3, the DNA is TGTGCCAGCAGCTTGGCGGGGTGGAGGGACCAGGTTTATGGCTACACCTTC. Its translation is CASSLAGWRDQVYGYTF. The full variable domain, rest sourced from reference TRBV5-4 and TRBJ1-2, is ETGVTQSPTHLIKTRGQQVTLRCSSQSGHNTVSWYQQALGQGPQFIFQYYREEENGRGNFPPRFSGLQFPNYSSELNVNALELDDSALYLCASSLAGWRDQVYGYTFGSGTRLTVV.

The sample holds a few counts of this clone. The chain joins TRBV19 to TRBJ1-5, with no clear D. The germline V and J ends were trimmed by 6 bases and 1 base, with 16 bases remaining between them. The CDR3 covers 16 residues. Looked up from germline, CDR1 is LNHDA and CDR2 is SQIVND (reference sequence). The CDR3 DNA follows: TGTGCCAGTAGCCCTGGGCGGGAGGTGAGCAATCAGCCCCAGCATTTT. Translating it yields CASSPGREVSNQPQHF.

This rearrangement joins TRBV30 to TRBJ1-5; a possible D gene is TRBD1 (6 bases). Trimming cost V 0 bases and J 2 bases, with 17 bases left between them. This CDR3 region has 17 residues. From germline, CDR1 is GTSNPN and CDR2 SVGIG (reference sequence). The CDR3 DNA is TGTGCCTGGAGTGTTGGCCAGGGGATTCGCGGCAATCAGCCCCAGCATTTT. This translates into CAWSVGQGIRGNQPQHF.

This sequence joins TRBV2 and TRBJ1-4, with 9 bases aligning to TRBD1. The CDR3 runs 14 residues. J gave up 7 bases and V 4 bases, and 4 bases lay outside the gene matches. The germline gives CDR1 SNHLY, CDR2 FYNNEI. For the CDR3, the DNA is TGTGCCAGCAGTGTGGGGACAGGGAGTGAAAAACTGTTTTTT. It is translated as CASSVGTGSEKLFF. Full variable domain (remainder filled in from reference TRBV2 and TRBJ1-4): EPEVTQTPSHQVTQMGQEVILRCVPISNHLYFYWYRQILGQKVEFLVSFYNNEISEKSEIFDDQFSVERPDGSNFTLKIRSTKLEDSAMYFCASSVGTGSEKLFFGSGTQLSVL.

Written as DNA, the CDR3 is TGCGCCAGCAGCCCAGGACTAGGTGCAGATACGCAGTATTTT. Encoded protein: CASSPGLGADTQYF. The rearrangement links TRBV5-1 to TRBJ2-3; 7 bases agree with TRBD2. Germline trimming cut 4 bases from V and 4 bases from J; bases unmatched to any gene: 6. The V gene's germline CDR1 is SGHRS and CDR2 YFSETQ. This CDR3 contains 14 residues.

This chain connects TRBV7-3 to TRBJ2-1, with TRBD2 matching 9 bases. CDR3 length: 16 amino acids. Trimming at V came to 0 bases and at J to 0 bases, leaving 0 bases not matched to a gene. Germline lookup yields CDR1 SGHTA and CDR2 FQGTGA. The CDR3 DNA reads TGTGCCAGCAGCTTAACAGCGGGGGGCTCCTACAATGAGCAGTTCTTC. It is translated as CASSLTAGGSYNEQFF.

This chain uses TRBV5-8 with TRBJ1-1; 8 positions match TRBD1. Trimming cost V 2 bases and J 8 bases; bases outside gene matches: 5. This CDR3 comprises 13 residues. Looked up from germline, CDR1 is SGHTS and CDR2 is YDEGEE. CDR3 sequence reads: CASSLRRGQEAFF. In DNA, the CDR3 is TGTGCCAGCAGCTTACGCAGGGGGCAGGAAGCTTTCTTT.

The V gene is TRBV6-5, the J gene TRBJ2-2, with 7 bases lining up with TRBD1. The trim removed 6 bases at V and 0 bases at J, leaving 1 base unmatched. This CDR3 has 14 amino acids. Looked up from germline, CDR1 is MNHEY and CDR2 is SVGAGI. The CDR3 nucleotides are TGTGCCAGCAGCCAGGGGGCGAACACCGGGGAGCTGTTTTTT. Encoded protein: CASSQGANTGELFF.

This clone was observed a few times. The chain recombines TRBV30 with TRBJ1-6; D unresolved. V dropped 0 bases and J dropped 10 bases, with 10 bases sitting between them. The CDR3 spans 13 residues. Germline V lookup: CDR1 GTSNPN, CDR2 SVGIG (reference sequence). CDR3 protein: CAWSVEAGSPLHF. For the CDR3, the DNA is TGTGCCTGGAGTGTAGAGGCCGGCTCACCCCTCCACTTT.

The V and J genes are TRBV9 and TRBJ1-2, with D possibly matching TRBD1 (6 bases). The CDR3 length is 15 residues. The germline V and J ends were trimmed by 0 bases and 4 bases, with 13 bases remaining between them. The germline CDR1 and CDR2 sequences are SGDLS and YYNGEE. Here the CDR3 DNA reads TGTGCCAGCAGCGTAGCTGTTGGGGGCTCCTATGGCTACACCTTC. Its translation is CASSVAVGGSYGYTF.

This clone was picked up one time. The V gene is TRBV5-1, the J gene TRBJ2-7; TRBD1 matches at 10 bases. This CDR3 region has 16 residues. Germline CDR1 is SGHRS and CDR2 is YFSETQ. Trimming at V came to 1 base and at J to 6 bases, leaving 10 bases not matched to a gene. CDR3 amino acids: CASSLIRQGAVAEQYF. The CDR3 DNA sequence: TGCGCCAGCAGCTTGATCCGACAGGGGGCTGTAGCCGAGCAGTACTTC.

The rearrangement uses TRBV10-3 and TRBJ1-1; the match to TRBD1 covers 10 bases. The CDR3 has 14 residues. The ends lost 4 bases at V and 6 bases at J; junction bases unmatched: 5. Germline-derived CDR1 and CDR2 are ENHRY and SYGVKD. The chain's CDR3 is CAISAGQGVAEAFF. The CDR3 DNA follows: TGTGCCATCAGTGCAGGACAGGGGGTGGCTGAAGCTTTCTTT.

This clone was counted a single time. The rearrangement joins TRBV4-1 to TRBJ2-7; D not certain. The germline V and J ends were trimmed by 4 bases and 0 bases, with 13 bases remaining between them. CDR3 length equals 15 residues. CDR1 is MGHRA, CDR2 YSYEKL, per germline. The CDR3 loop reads CASSPLPAASYEQYF. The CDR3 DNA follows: TGCGCCAGCAGCCCCTTGCCTGCGGCCTCCTACGAGCAGTACTTC.

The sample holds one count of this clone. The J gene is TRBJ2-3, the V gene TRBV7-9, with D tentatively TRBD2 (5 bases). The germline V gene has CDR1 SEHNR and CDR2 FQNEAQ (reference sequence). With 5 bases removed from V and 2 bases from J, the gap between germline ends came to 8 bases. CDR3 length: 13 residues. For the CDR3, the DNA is TGTGCCAGCAGCCTCGGACTCACAGATACGCAGTATTTT. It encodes CASSLGLTDTQYF.

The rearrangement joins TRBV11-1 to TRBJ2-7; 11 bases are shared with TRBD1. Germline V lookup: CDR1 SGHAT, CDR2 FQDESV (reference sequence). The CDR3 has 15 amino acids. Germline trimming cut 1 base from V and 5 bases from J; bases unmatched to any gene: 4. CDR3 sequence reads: CASSLEGTGGHEQYF. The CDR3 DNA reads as TGTGCCAGCAGCTTAGAAGGGACAGGGGGGCACGAGCAGTACTTC.

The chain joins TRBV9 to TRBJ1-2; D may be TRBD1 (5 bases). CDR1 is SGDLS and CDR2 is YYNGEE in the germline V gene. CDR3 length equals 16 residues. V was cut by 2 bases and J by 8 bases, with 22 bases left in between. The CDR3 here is CASSVAPSRDRGGYTF. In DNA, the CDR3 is TGTGCCAGCAGCGTCGCCCCCTCGCGGGACCGAGGAGGCTACACCTTC. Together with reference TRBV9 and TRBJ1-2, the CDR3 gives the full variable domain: DSGVTQTPKHLITATGQRVTLRCSPRSGDLSVYWYQQSLDQGLQFLIQYYNGEERAKGNILERFSAQQFPDLHSELNLSSLELGDSALYFCASSVAPSRDRGGYTFGSGTRLTVV.

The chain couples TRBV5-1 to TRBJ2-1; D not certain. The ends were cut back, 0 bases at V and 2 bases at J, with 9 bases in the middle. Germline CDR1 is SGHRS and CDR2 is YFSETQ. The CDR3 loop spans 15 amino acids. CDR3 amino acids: CASSLEGLTYNEQFF. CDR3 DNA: TGCGCCAGCAGCTTGGAGGGTCTTACCTACAATGAGCAGTTCTTC.

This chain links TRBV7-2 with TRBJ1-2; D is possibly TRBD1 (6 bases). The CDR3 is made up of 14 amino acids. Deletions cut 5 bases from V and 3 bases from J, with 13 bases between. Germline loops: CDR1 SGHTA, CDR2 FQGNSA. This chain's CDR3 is CASSVRRGDYGYTF. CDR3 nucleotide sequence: TGTGCCAGCAGCGTCAGGAGGGGGGACTATGGCTACACCTTC.

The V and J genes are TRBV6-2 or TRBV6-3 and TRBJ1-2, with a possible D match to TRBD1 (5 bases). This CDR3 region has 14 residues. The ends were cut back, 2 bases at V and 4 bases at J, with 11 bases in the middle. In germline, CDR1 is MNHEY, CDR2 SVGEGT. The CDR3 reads CASSYRQPTYGYTF. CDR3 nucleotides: TGTGCCAGCAGTTACCGACAGCCCACCTATGGCTACACCTTC.

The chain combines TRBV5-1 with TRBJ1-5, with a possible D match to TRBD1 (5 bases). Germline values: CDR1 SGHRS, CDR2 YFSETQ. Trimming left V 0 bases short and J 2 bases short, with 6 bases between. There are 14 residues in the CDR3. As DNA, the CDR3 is TGCGCCAGCAGCTTGGCGGGGGGCAATCAGCCCCAGCATTTT. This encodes CASSLAGGNQPQHF.

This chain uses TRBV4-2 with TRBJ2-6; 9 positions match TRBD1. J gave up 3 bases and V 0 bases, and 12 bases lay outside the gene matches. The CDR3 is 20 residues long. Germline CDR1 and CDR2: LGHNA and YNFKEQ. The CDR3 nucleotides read TGTGCCAGCAGCCAAGATAATACAGGGGGCCTACTCTATGGGGCCAACGTCCTGACTTTC. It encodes CASSQDNTGGLLYGANVLTF.

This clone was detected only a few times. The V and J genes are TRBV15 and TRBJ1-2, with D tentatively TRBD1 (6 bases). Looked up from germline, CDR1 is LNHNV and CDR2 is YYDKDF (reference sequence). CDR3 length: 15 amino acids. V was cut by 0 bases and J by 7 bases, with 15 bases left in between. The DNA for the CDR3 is TGTGCCACCAGCAGAGATTGGGCAGGGGTAGCTGGCTACACCTTC. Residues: CATSRDWAGVAGYTF.

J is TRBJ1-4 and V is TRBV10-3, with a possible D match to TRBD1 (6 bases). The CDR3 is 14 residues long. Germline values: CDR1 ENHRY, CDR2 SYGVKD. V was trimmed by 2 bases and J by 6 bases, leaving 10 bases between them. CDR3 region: CAISETGKDEKLFF. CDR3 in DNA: TGTGCCATCAGTGAGACAGGGAAGGATGAAAAACTGTTTTTT.

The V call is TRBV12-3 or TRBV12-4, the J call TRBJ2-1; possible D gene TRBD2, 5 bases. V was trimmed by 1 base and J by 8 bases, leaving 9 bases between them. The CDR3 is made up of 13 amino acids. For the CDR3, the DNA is TGTGCCAGCAGTTTAGTGGGAGCGGATGAGCAGTTCTTC. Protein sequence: CASSLVGADEQFF.

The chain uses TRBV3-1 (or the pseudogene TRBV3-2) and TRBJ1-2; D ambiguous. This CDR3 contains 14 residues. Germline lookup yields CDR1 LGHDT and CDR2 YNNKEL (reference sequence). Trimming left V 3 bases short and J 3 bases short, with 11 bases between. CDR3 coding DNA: TGTGCCAGCAGCCAGAGGAAGGATTACTATGGCTACACCTTC. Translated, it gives CASSQRKDYYGYTF.

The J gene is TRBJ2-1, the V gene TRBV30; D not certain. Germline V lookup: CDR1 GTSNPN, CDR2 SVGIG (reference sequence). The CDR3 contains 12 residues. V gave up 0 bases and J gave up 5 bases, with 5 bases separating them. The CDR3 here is CAWSVLHNEQFF. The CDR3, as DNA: TGTGCCTGGAGTGTACTCCACAATGAGCAGTTCTTC.